The rows below give T cell receptor beta chains drawn from one sample of a study of blood T cell repertoires in COVID-19. Sequencing used immunoSEQ multiplex PCR; TCRdb keeps in-frame clones, though not all of them. This table has about 140,000 clones, around 82% appearing once. The sequencing sample was made of PBMCs or T cells enriched from blood (not recorded which). These receptors all stem from a man in his forties or fifties in a cohort exposed to, infected with or recovered from COVID-19 (not recorded which). The CDR3 runs from the conserved cysteine through the conserved F or W. The D gene is left open where the match is weak. Where a row states a size, it is once, few, many or the class of an expanded clone; other rows omit it.

j_gene | abundance | d_gene | v_gene | CDR3aa | CDR3nt
TRBJ1-2 | once | NA | TRBV27 | CARLLGYTF | TGTGCCAGACTGCTCGGCTACACCTTC
TRBJ1-6 | NA | NA | TRBV27 | CASMPDSYNSPLHF | TGTGCCAGCATGCCGGACAGTTATAATTCACCCCTCCACTTT
TRBJ2-7 | NA | TRBD1 | TRBV11-1 | CASSLEWDSTYEQYF | TGTGCCAGCAGCTTAGAATGGGACAGCACCTACGAGCAGTACTTC
TRBJ1-5 | NA | NA | TRBV4-3 | CASSQGGQGSNQPQHF | TGCGCCAGCAGCCAAGGCGGCCAGGGGAGCAATCAGCCCCAGCATTTT
TRBJ2-7 | NA | NA | TRBV4-3 | CASSQGRLSEQYF | TGCGCCAGCAGCCAAGGGAGGCTCAGCGAGCAGTACTTC
TRBJ1-1 | NA | NA | TRBV30 | CAWGWPEAFF | TGTGCCTGGGGGTGGCCTGAAGCTTTCTTT
TRBJ2-6 | NA | NA | TRBV5-1 | CASSLGAGANVLTF | TGCGCCAGCAGCTTGGGGGCCGGGGCCAACGTCCTGACTTTC
TRBJ1-3 | NA | NA | TRBV10-2 | CASRNRFPGNTIYF | TGCGCCAGCAGGAACAGGTTCCCTGGAAACACCATATATTTT
TRBJ2-7 | NA | TRBD1 | TRBV6-5 | CASRPGQGAYEQYF | TGTGCCAGCAGACCGGGACAGGGGGCCTACGAGCAGTACTTC
TRBJ1-2 | NA | NA | TRBV4-3 | CASSQGRGGGYTF | TGCGCCAGCAGCCAAGGCAGGGGTGGCGGCTACACCTTC
TRBJ1-6 | once | NA | TRBV7-2 | CASSLKGGSPLHF | TGTGCCAGCAGCTTAAAAGGGGGTTCACCCCTCCACTTT
TRBJ2-7 | NA | TRBD1 | TRBV28 | CASSSLQGTHFTYEQYF | TGTGCCAGCAGTTCATTACAGGGGACCCACTTTACCTACGAGCAGTACTTC
TRBJ1-6 | once | TRBD1 | TRBV7-9 | CASSTGGQFNSPLHF | TGTGCCAGCAGTACCGGGGGACAGTTTAATTCACCCCTCCACTTT
TRBJ1-4 | NA | TRBD1 | TRBV27 | CASSSRQGANEKLFF | TGTGCCAGCAGCTCCAGACAGGGGGCTAATGAAAAACTGTTTTTT
TRBJ1-2 | NA | TRBD1 | TRBV29-1 | CSASGGSIYGYTF | TGCAGCGCCTCAGGGGGGAGTATCTATGGCTACACCTTC
TRBJ2-7 | many | TRBD1 | TRBV7-9 | CASSLGTGSHEQYF | TGTGCCAGCAGCTTAGGGACAGGGTCGCACGAGCAGTACTTC
TRBJ2-5 | once | NA | TRBV10-3 | CAISGVSGQETQYF | TGTGCCATCAGTGGGGTGTCGGGCCAAGAGACCCAGTACTTC
TRBJ2-1 | NA | NA | TRBV7-2 | CASSLAWGDNEQFF | TGTGCCAGCAGCTTAGCTTGGGGGGACAATGAGCAGTTCTTC
TRBJ2-7 | few | TRBD1 | TRBV25-1 | CASSEYTGASSYEQYF | TGTGCCAGCAGTGAATACACAGGGGCGAGCTCCTACGAGCAGTACTTC
TRBJ1-5 | NA | NA | TRBV12-2 | CASRADRHNQPQHF | TGTGCAAGTCGAGCCGACAGACACAATCAGCCCCAGCATTTT
TRBJ1-1 | NA | NA | TRBV19 | CASSSGGLGEAFF | TGTGCCAGTAGTAGCGGGGGCTTGGGTGAAGCTTTCTTT
TRBJ2-2 | NA | NA | TRBV10-2 | CASSVGRAGATGELFF | TGCGCCAGCAGTGTAGGAAGGGCAGGGGCCACCGGGGAGCTGTTTTTT
TRBJ2-5 | NA | NA | TRBV5-4 | CASSSVGLGVQETQYF | TGTGCCAGCAGCTCGGTGGGTTTAGGAGTCCAAGAGACCCAGTACTTC
TRBJ2-7 | NA | TRBD1 | TRBV30 | CAWSSWTGITEQYF | TGTGCCTGGAGTTCCTGGACAGGGATCACCGAGCAGTACTTC
TRBJ2-7 | NA | TRBD2 | TRBV5-1 | CASSLGGSSGRSYEQYF | TGCGCCAGCAGCTTGGGGGGTTCTAGCGGGAGGAGTTACGAGCAGTACTTC
TRBJ2-3 | once | TRBD2 | TRBV27 | CAIPGDYTDTQYF | TGTGCCATCCCGGGGGACTACACAGATACGCAGTATTTT
TRBJ2-2 | few | NA | TRBV30 | CAWSGWSGGELFF | TGTGCCTGGAGTGGTTGGTCCGGCGGGGAGCTGTTTTTT
TRBJ1-1 | NA | NA | TRBV3-1/TRBV3-2 | CAPRRGTEAFF | TGTGCCCCACGACGGGGCACTGAAGCTTTCTTT
TRBJ1-2 | NA | TRBD1 | TRBV5-1 | CASSLADRDYGYTF | TGCGCCAGCAGCTTGGCCGACAGGGACTATGGCTACACCTTC
TRBJ1-4 | few | TRBD1 | TRBV5-1 | CASSSTGGGDEKLFF | TGCGCCAGCAGCTCCACAGGGGGCGGGGATGAAAAACTGTTTTTT
TRBJ1-1 | NA | NA | TRBV30 | CAWSSQRNEAFF | TGTGCCTGGAGTAGTCAGCGTAATGAAGCTTTCTTT
TRBJ2-7 | NA | TRBD2 | TRBV6-1 | CASSELLPGGIHEQYF | TGTGCCAGCAGTGAGCTTCTACCGGGGGGTATACACGAGCAGTACTTC
TRBJ2-3 | NA | NA | TRBV7-6 | CASSFRVGSGITDTQYF | TGTGCCAGCAGCTTTCGCGTCGGGAGCGGAATCACAGATACGCAGTATTTT
TRBJ2-1 | NA | NA | TRBV6-5 | CASSLYRSENEQFF | TGTGCCAGCAGTTTGTACAGGTCGGAGAATGAGCAGTTCTTC
TRBJ2-1 | once | NA | TRBV7-9 | CALLLVRNEQFF | TGTGCCCTGCTTCTTGTGCGCAATGAGCAGTTCTTC
TRBJ1-2 | NA | NA | TRBV19 | CASSPTVGGHKNTF | TGTGCCAGTAGTCCCACCGTGGGGGGGCATAAGAACACCTTC
TRBJ2-5 | NA | NA | TRBV3-1/TRBV3-2 | CASSRATRSGETQYF | TGTGCCAGCAGCCGCGCGACAAGGTCAGGAGAGACCCAGTACTTC
TRBJ1-2 | once | NA | TRBV12-3/TRBV12-4 | CASNEEQGYGYTF | TGTGCCAGCAACGAGGAACAAGGCTATGGCTACACCTTC
TRBJ1-5 | NA | NA | TRBV4-3 | CASSQDVRGHAQPQHF | TGCGCCAGCAGCCAAGATGTGAGGGGACACGCTCAGCCCCAGCATTTT
TRBJ2-7 | NA | NA | TRBV7-2 | CASSLQATAGEQYF | TGTGCCAGCAGCCTACAGGCCACCGCTGGGGAGCAGTACTTC
TRBJ1-4 | NA | NA | TRBV12-3/TRBV12-4 | CASRSQGYEKLFF | TGTGCCAGCAGATCCCAGGGGTATGAAAAACTGTTTTTT
TRBJ2-2 | NA | NA | TRBV7-3 | CASSFNPSAGGELFF | TGTGCCAGCAGCTTCAACCCTAGCGCCGGCGGGGAGCTGTTTTTT
TRBJ1-2 | NA | TRBD1 | TRBV6-5 | CASTTGTAGSYGYTF | TGTGCCAGCACTACGGGGACAGCTGGAAGCTATGGCTACACCTTC
TRBJ2-5 | NA | TRBD2 | TRBV3-1/TRBV3-2 | CASSQDVAGVETQYF | TGTGCCAGCAGCCAAGACGTAGCGGGGGTGGAGACCCAGTACTTC
TRBJ1-6 | once | TRBD1 | TRBV11-2 | CASSPRQGISSYNSPLHF | TGTGCCAGCAGCCCTAGACAGGGGATAAGCTCCTATAATTCACCCCTCCACTTT
TRBJ2-5 | NA | TRBD2 | TRBV10-2 | CASSVLPGLAEETQYF | TGCGCCAGCAGTGTGCTTCCGGGACTAGCTGAGGAGACCCAGTACTTC
TRBJ2-7 | NA | TRBD2 | TRBV12-5 | CASAPSGRSYEQYF | TGTGCTAGTGCCCCTAGCGGGAGATCCTACGAGCAGTACTTC
TRBJ2-1 | few | TRBD2 | TRBV9 | CASSVGRTSGGSSSYNEQFF | TGTGCCAGCAGCGTGGGCCGGACTAGCGGGGGGTCCTCGTCCTACAATGAGCAGTTCTTC
TRBJ2-5 | NA | TRBD2 | TRBV25-1 | CASSLGLAGTETQYF | TGTGCCAGCAGTTTGGGACTAGCGGGAACAGAGACCCAGTACTTC
TRBJ1-1 | NA | TRBD1 | TRBV4-1 | CASSPGTGVGTEAFF | TGCGCCAGCAGCCCCGGGACAGGGGTTGGGACTGAAGCTTTCTTT
TRBJ1-1 | NA | NA | TRBV19 | CASSITRNTEAFF | TGTGCCAGTAGTATTACCAGGAACACTGAAGCTTTCTTT
TRBJ2-5 | NA | TRBD2 | TRBV7-9 | CASSSWGTSGGLEETQYF | TGTGCCAGCAGCTCTTGGGGGACTAGCGGGGGCCTCGAGGAGACCCAGTACTTC
TRBJ1-6 | NA | NA | TRBV19 | CASSIGGVLLSNSPLHF | TGTGCCAGTAGTATAGGAGGAGTCTTATTGTCCAATTCACCCCTCCACTTT
TRBJ2-5 | NA | TRBD1 | TRBV2 | CASIQTGARGETQYF | TGTGCCAGCATTCAAACAGGGGCGAGAGGAGAGACCCAGTACTTC
TRBJ2-7 | NA | NA | TRBV19 | CASSPTYPGTYYEQYF | TGTGCCAGTAGTCCGACTTACCCCGGGACTTACTACGAGCAGTACTTC